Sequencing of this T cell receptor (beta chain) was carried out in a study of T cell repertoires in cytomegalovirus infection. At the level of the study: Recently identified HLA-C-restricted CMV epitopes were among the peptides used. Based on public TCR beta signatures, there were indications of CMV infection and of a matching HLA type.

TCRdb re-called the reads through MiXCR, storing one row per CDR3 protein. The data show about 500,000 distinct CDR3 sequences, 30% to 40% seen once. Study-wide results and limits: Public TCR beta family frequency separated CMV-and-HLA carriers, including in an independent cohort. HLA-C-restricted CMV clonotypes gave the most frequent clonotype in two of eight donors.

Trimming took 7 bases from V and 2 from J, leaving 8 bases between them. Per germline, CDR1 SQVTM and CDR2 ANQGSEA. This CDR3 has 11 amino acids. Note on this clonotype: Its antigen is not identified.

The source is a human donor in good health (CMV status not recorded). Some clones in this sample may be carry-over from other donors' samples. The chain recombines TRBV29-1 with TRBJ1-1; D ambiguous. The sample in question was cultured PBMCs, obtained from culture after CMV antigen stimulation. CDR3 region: CSAIDNTEAFF. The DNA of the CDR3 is TGCAGCGCAATCGACAACACTGAAGCTTTCTTT.